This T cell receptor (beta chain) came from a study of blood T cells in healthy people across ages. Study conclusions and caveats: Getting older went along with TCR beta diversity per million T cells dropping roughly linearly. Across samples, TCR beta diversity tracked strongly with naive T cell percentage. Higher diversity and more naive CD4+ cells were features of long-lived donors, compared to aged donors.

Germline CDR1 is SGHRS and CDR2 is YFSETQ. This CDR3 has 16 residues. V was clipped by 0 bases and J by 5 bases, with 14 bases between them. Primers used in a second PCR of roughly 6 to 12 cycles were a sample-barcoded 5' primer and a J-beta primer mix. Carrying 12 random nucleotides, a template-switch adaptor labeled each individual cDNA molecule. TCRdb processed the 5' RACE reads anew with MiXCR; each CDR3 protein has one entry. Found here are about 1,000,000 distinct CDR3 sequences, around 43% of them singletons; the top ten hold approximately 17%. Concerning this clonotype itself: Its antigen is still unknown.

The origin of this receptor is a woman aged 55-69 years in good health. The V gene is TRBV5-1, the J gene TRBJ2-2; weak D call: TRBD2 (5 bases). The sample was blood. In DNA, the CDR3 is TGCGCCAGCAGCTTGGTTGGGAGTGCAGTTACCGGGGAGCTGTTTTTT. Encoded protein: CASSLVGSAVTGELFF. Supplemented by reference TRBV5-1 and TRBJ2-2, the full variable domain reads KAGVTQTPRYLIKTRGQQVTLSCSPISGHRSVSWYQQTPGQGLQFLFEYFSETQRNKGNFPGRFSGRQFSNSRSEMNVSTLELGDSALYLCASSLVGSAVTGELFFGEGSRLTVL.